This TCR beta chain was sequenced during a study of beta chain features in type 1 diabetes. Across the whole study: No age, gender or cell yield differences were seen between patients and healthy donors. Study-level findings and limits: When Type 1 diabetes patients were examined, their TCRB CDR3s proved moderately but significantly shorter in all four CD4+ subsets.

The length of the CDR3 is 14 residues. V lost 5 bases and J 8 bases, leaving 16 bases between the germline ends. The germline V gene encodes CDR1 SGHVS and CDR2 FNYEAQ. With regard to this clone: Its antigen is as yet unknown.

Every donor had blood drawn once into heparin, about 116 mL on average. Isolation of CD4+ naive, central memory, regulatory and stem cell-like memory cells was achieved by sorting via CD45RO/CCR7/CD25/CD127/CD95/CD27. Every isolated RNA sample was fully reverse transcribed, so sequencing captured expressed TCRB transcripts. Several million reads on average were seen across naive, central memory and regulatory T cell samples. Sequenced by immunoSEQ multiplex PCR; TCRdb stores in-frame clones only, minus some. This table holds approximately 730,000 clones, 13% found once. The sample consisted of naive CD4+ T cells from blood. This receptor was identified in a man between 18 and 35 years old with type 1 diabetes. The V and J genes are TRBV7-6 and TRBJ1-3; the D is unclear. The CDR3 sequence: CASSPTVSGDTIYF. The CDR3 DNA reads TGTGCCAGCAGCCCTACGGTGTCTGGGGACACCATATATTTT.